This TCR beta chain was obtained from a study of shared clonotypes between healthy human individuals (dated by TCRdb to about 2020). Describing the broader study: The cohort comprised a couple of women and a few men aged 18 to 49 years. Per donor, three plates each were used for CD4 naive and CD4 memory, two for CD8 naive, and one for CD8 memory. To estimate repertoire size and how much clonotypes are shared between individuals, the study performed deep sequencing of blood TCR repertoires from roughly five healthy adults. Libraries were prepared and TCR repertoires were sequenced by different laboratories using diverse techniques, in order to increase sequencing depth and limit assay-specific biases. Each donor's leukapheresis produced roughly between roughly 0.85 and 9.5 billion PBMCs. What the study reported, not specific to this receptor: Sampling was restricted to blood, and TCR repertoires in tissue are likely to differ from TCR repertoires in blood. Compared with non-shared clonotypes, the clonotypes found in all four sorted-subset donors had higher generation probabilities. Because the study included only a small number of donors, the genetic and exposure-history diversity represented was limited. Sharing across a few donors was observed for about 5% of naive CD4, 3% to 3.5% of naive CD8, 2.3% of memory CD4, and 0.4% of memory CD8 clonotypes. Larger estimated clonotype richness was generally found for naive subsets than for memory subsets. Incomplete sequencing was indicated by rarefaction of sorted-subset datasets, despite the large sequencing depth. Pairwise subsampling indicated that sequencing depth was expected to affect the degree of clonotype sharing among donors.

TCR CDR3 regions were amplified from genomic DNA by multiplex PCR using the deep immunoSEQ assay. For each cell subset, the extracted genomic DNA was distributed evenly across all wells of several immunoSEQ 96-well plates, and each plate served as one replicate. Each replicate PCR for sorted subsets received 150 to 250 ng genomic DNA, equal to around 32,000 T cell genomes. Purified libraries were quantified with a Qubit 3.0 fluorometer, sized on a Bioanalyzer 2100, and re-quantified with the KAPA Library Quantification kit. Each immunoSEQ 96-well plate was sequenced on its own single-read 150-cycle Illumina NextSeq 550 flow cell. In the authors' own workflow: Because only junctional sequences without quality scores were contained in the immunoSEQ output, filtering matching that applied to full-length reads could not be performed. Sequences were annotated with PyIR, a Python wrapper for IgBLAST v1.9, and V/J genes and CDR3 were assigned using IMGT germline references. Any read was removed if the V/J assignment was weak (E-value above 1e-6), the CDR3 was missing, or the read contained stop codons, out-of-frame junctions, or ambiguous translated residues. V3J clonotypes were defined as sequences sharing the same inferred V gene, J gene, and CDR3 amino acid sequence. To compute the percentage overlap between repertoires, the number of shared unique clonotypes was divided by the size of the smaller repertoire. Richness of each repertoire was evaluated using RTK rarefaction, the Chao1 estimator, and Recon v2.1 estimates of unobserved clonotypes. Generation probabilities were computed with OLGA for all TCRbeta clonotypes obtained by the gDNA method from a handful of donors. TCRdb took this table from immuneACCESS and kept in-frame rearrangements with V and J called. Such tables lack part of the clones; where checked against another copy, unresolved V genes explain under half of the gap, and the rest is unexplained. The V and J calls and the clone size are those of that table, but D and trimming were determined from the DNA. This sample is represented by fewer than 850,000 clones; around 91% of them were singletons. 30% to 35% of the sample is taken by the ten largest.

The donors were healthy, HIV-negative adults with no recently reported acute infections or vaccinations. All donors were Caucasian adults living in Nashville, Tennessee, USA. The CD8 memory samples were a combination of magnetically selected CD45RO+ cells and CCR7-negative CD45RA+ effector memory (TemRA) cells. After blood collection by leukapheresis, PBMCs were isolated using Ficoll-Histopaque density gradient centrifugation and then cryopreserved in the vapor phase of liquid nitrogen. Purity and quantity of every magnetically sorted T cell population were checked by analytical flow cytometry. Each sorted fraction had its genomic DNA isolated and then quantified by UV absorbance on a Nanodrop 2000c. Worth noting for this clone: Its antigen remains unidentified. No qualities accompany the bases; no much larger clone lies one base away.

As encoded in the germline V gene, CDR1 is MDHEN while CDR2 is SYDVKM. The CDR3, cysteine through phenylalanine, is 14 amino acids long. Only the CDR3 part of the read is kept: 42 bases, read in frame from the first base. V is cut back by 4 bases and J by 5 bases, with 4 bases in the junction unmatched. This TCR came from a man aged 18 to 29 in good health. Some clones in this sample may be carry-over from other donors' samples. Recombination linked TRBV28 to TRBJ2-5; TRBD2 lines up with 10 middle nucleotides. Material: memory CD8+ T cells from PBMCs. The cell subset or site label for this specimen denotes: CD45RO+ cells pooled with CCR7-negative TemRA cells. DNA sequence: TGTGCCAGCAGTTCGCAGCGGGAGGGGGAGACCCAGTACTTC. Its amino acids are CASSSQREGETQYF.